The entry below describes one TCR beta chain. This specimen belongs to a study of blood T cell repertoires in COVID-19. Original analysis: Estimates of nucleated cell counts were drawn from the amplification of reference gene primers. Some clones are missing from TCRdb's copy, which holds only in-frame ones; the method was immunoSEQ multiplex PCR. V and J calls plus clone size are reproduced from that table; the DNA served to infer D and trimming. The data hold 450,000 to 500,000 clones, with about nine tenths observed a single time. The age range of participants was 18 to 89 years, with residence in under 30 US areas. Assignment of participants to cohorts was predicated upon participant-reported clinical history. Among Cohort 3 donors, those recovered had two negative PCRs, clearance, or symptom resolution. The V gene's germline CDR1 is SGHDN and CDR2 FVKESK. Trimming stripped 0 bases from V and 5 bases from J, with 4 bases between. The CDR3 extends over 13 amino acids.

The V and J genes are TRBV14 and TRBJ2-2; no reliable D call. The sample was PBMCs or T cells enriched from blood (not recorded which). This receptor was identified in a woman under 30 who had recovered from COVID-19. CDR3 region: CASSQDLTGELFF. The CDR3 DNA reads as TGTGCCAGCAGCCAAGATTTAACCGGGGAGCTGTTTTTT.